Shown below are 32 T cell receptor beta chains from a single sample sequenced in a study of blood T cell repertoires in COVID-19. The data were produced by immunoSEQ multiplex PCR, yet TCRdb's version contains in-frame clones alone and is incomplete. The top ten hold 1.5% to 2% of the sample, which has approximately 300,000 clones, 89% seen once. The specimen was peripheral blood. The receptor set was obtained from a woman aged 25 to 39 with COVID-19, enrolled during active disease.

The chain uses TRBV4-1 and TRBJ1-2; no clear D gene. Deletions cut 0 bases from V and 6 bases from J, with 8 bases between. Germline loops: CDR1 MGHRA, CDR2 YSYEKL. The CDR3 is made up of 13 amino acids. CDR3 in DNA: TGCGCCAGCAGCCAAGATCGCGGCGATGGCTACACCTTC. Translated: CASSQDRGDGYTF.

The J gene is TRBJ2-7, the V gene TRBV2; TRBD1 might be the D (5 bases). This CDR3 region has 15 residues. The germline gives CDR1 SNHLY, CDR2 FYNNEI. Trimming stripped 2 bases from V and 2 bases from J, with 13 bases between. CDR3 coding DNA: TGTGCCAGCAGTGAAAGGCGCCAGGGTACCTACGAGCAGTACGTC. As protein: CASSERRQGTYEQYV.

CDR3 nucleotide sequence: TGTGCCAGCAGCCAAATTGACAGGTCCCAAGAGACCCAGTACTTC. It specifies CASSQIDRSQETQYF. The chain couples TRBV3-1 (or the pseudogene TRBV3-2) to TRBJ2-5; possible D gene TRBD1, 6 bases. The CDR3 consists of 15 residues. V lost 2 bases and J 1 base, leaving 11 bases between the germline ends. Germline lookup yields CDR1 LGHDT and CDR2 YNNKEL (reference sequence).

The rearrangement links TRBV3-1 (or the pseudogene TRBV3-2) to TRBJ1-6; 8 bases match TRBD1. Per the germline V gene, CDR1 is LGHDT and CDR2 is YNNKEL (reference sequence). CDR3 length: 14 amino acids. V shed 0 bases, J shed 10 bases, and the junction held 2 bases outside the gene matches. The CDR3 coding sequence is TGTGCCAGCAGCCAAGACAGGGGGCACTCACCCCTCCACTTT. This codes for CASSQDRGHSPLHF.

In its sample, this clone was seen once. The CDR3 reads CASSPGQVQQPQHF. CDR3 coding DNA: TGTGCCAGCAGCCCGGGACAGGTTCAACAGCCCCAGCATTTT. V and J are TRBV11-3 and TRBJ1-5; TRBD1 agrees at 8 bases. From germline, CDR1 is SGHNT and CDR2 YENEEA. This CDR3 spans 14 amino acids. V gave up 5 bases and J gave up 7 bases; unmatched junction bases: 7.

The chain has TRBV12-3 or TRBV12-4 and TRBJ1-2; no firm D call. Trimming stripped 3 bases from V and 1 base from J, with 6 bases between. This CDR3 region has 13 residues. CDR3 sequence reads: CASSFGNNYGYTF. Written as DNA, the CDR3 is TGTGCCAGCAGTTTCGGTAATAACTATGGCTACACCTTC.

This chain links TRBV4-2 with TRBJ1-6; D is undetermined. The V gene lost 3 bases and the J gene lost 0 bases, with 30 bases spanning the gap. CDR1 LGHNA and CDR2 YNFKEQ come from the germline V gene. The CDR3 covers 23 residues. The CDR3 is CASSQPVLSLPERFSSYNSPLHF. The CDR3 nucleotides read TGTGCCAGCAGCCAGCCCGTTCTGAGCCTCCCCGAAAGATTTAGCTCCTATAATTCACCCCTCCACTTT.

This clone was observed once. The chain carries TRBV18 and TRBJ2-3; 7 bases fit TRBD2. The junction had 8 bases not matched to a gene; V was cut back by 5 bases and J by 0 bases. The CDR3 is 16 amino acids. The germline CDR1 and CDR2 sequences are KGHSH and LQKENI. CDR3 sequence: CASSEAGRTSTDTQYF. CDR3 bases: TGTGCCAGCTCAGAAGCGGGGAGAACTAGCACAGATACGCAGTATTTT.

This clone has just one count. The rearrangement links TRBV2 to TRBJ1-6; a weak D match, TRBD1 (5 bases). The V gene's germline CDR1 is SNHLY and CDR2 FYNNEI. With 7 bases removed from V and 11 bases from J, the gap between germline ends came to 15 bases. CDR3 length: 13 amino acids. CDR3 amino acids: CASMTEAGAPLHF. Written as DNA, the CDR3 is TGTGCCAGCATGACAGAAGCCGGAGCACCCCTCCACTTT.

The chain employs TRBV18 and TRBJ1-6; 9 bases align to TRBD1. CDR1 is KGHSH, CDR2 LQKENI, per germline. The CDR3 is 14 amino acids. Trimming at V came to 4 bases and at J to 6 bases, leaving 1 base not matched to a gene. Written as DNA, the CDR3 is TGTGCCAGCTCACTGGACAGGGGTAATTCACCCCTCCACTTT. It specifies CASSLDRGNSPLHF.

The chain joins TRBV6-5 to TRBJ2-7; possible D gene TRBD2, 6 bases. The CDR3 loop spans 14 amino acids. V was cut by 6 bases and J by 3 bases, with 15 bases left in between. Germline V gene data show CDR1 as MNHEY and CDR2 as SVGAGI. The CDR3 region has the DNA TGTGCCAGCAGCCCGGGCCGCGGGGACTACGAGCAGTACGTC. Amino acid sequence: CASSPGRGDYEQYV.

This chain joins TRBV12-3 or TRBV12-4 and TRBJ1-2, with TRBD1 matching over 8 bases. The CDR3 runs to 13 residues. After removal of 5 bases from V and 7 bases from J, the junction contained 6 bases not matched to a gene. The CDR3 protein is CASSPDRAFGYTF. For the CDR3, the DNA is TGTGCCAGCAGTCCGGACAGGGCCTTTGGCTACACCTTC.

The chain carries TRBV28 and TRBJ2-5; TRBD1 agrees at 9 bases. CDR3 length equals 15 residues. Germline V gene lookup returns CDR1 MDHEN and CDR2 SYDVKM. V lost 4 bases to trimming and J lost 4 bases; unmatched junction nucleotides: 7. The CDR3 DNA reads TGTGCCAGCAGTTCCCTAACAGGGGGCGGAGAGACCCAGTACTTC. It specifies CASSSLTGGGETQYF.

The V and J genes are TRBV5-1 and TRBJ2-3; a weak D match, TRBD2 (6 bases). Looked up from germline, CDR1 is SGHRS and CDR2 is YFSETQ. Trimming pared 4 bases from V and 0 bases from J, leaving 15 bases between. The CDR3 length is 16 residues. This chain's CDR3 is CASSGGTLSSTDTQYF. In DNA form, the CDR3 reads TGCGCCAGCAGCGGGGGGACTCTATCTAGCACAGATACGCAGTATTTT.

J is TRBJ1-6 and V is TRBV6-5; 9 bases are a match to TRBD1. Germline V gene sequence: CDR1 MNHEY, CDR2 SVGAGI. The junction had 6 bases not matched to a gene; V was cut back by 5 bases and J by 13 bases. This CDR3 is 13 amino acids long. In DNA, the CDR3 is TGTGCCAGCAGTCAGGACAGGGGAAGGCCCCTCCACTTT. It translates to CASSQDRGRPLHF.

V usage is TRBV12-3 or TRBV12-4 and J usage is TRBJ1-2, with D maybe TRBD1 (5 bases). The CDR3 length is 13 residues. Between the trimmed V and J ends, which lost 3 bases and 7 bases, there was a span of 12 bases. In DNA, the CDR3 is TGTGCCAGCAGTTTTCGCGGGGCTCGTGGCTACACCTTC. Encoded protein: CASSFRGARGYTF.

The V call is TRBV21-1, the J call TRBJ2-7; the listed D gene, TRBD1, was not tested against the DNA. TRBV21-1 is noted as a pseudogene. The CDR3 totals 18 residues. DNA for the CDR3: TGTGCCAGCAGCCTACACTCAGGGACGAGGGGGTTTTCCTACGAGCAGTACGTC. It specifies CASSLHSGTRGFSYEQYV.

DNA of the CDR3: TGCGCCAGCAGCCAAGTGGGGGGGACTGAAGCTTTCTTT. Its translation: CASSQVGGTEAFF. The chain combines TRBV4-1 with TRBJ1-1; D is possibly TRBD1 (5 bases). V dropped 1 base and J dropped 5 bases, with 8 bases sitting between them. Germline V gives CDR1 MGHRA, CDR2 YSYEKL. This CDR3 is 13 amino acids long.

This chain uses TRBV7-9 with TRBJ2-2, with D maybe TRBD2 (6 bases). Trimming removed 3 bases from V and 4 bases from J, with 15 bases in between. CDR3 size: 16 residues. CDR1 SEHNR and CDR2 FQNEAQ come from the germline V gene (reference sequence). CDR3 loop: CASSFNAGSVTGELFF. CDR3 nucleotide sequence: TGTGCCAGCAGCTTTAATGCGGGGTCGGTCACCGGGGAGCTGTTTTTT.

The chain is built from TRBV19 and TRBJ2-1; D not resolved. Trimming pared 5 bases from V and 5 bases from J, leaving 13 bases between. The CDR3 extends over 14 amino acids. Germline CDR1 reads LNHDA; CDR2 reads SQIVND (reference sequence). The CDR3 sequence: CASSLPRRDNEQFF. Written as DNA, the CDR3 is TGTGCCAGTAGTCTCCCTCGACGGGACAATGAGCAGTTCTTC.

The chain has TRBV7-9 and TRBJ1-4; maybe TRBD1 (5 bases). V lost 4 bases and J lost 10, with 13 bases in between. There are 13 residues in the CDR3. Germline V gene lookup returns CDR1 SEHNR and CDR2 FQNEAQ (reference sequence). CDR3 amino acids: CASSSPEGRKLFF. The CDR3 nucleotides read TGTGCCAGCAGCTCCCCGGAGGGGAGAAAACTGTTTTTT.

This chain connects TRBV6-5 to TRBJ1-1, with D perhaps matching TRBD1 (5 bases). V lost 3 bases to trimming and J lost 2 bases, with 10 bases between them. Germline assignment: CDR1 MNHEY and CDR2 SVGAGI. The CDR3 totals 14 residues. Here the CDR3 DNA reads TGTGCCAGCAGTTATACCGGGACTAACACTGAAGCTTTCTTT. Protein sequence: CASSYTGTNTEAFF.

The V call is TRBV2, the J call TRBJ2-1; the match to TRBD1 covers 7 bases. Germline-derived CDR1 and CDR2 are SNHLY and FYNNEI. The CDR3 length is 17 residues. V shed 9 bases, J shed 0 bases, and the junction held 14 bases outside the gene matches. The CDR3 loop is CASYRPQGDSSYNEQFF. The DNA of the CDR3 is TGTGCCAGTTACCGGCCTCAGGGGGACAGCTCCTACAATGAGCAGTTCTTC. Supplemented by reference TRBV2 and TRBJ2-1, the full variable domain reads EPEVTQTPSHQVTQMGQEVILRCVPISNHLYFYWYRQILGQKVEFLVSFYNNEISEKSEIFDDQFSVERPDGSNFTLKIRSTKLEDSAMYFCASYRPQGDSSYNEQFFGPGTRLTVL.

V and J are TRBV7-9 and TRBJ2-1; 10 bases fit TRBD1. The J segment lost 8 bases and the V segment lost 3 bases, leaving 7 bases of the junction unmatched. There are 15 residues in the CDR3. The germline gives CDR1 SEHNR, CDR2 FQNEAQ (reference sequence). CDR3 region: CASSFPGQGLYEQFF. DNA for the CDR3: TGTGCCAGCAGCTTTCCGGGACAGGGGCTTTATGAGCAGTTCTTC.

V and J are TRBV18 and TRBJ2-1; TRBD2 agrees at 10 bases. The germline gives CDR1 KGHSH, CDR2 LQKENI. V lost 6 bases and J lost 5; bases outside the gene matches: 10. The CDR3 has 16 residues. The chain's CDR3 is CASSRGTSGANNEQFF. CDR3 nucleotides: TGTGCCAGCTCCCGTGGAACTAGCGGGGCCAACAATGAGCAGTTCTTC.

This clone occurred once. The chain uses TRBV19 and TRBJ1-2; 7 nucleotides agree with TRBD1. V dropped 5 bases and J dropped 2; count of bases not matched to a gene: 8. The germline V gene encodes CDR1 LNHDA and CDR2 SQIVND (reference sequence). The CDR3 extends over 15 amino acids. The CDR3 loop reads CASSSRQGLNYGYTF. The CDR3 DNA reads TGTGCCAGTAGTTCACGACAGGGCCTCAACTATGGCTACACCTTC.

The rearrangement joins TRBV6-6 to TRBJ1-5; D might be TRBD1 (5 bases). This CDR3 region has 15 residues. The V end was cut by 5 bases, the J end by 1 base, with 12 bases between. Germline CDR1 reads MNHNY; CDR2 reads SVGAGI (reference sequence). As DNA, the CDR3 is TGTGCCAGCAGTCCAAACCAGGGAAGCAATCAGCCCCAGCATTTT. This encodes CASSPNQGSNQPQHF.

The chain couples TRBV6-1 to TRBJ1-5, with TRBD1 identical over 9 bases. The CDR3 is 15 amino acids. The germline gives CDR1 MNHNS, CDR2 SASEGT. V shed 2 bases and J 5 bases; nucleotides not matched to a gene: 4. The CDR3 DNA reads as TGTGCCAGCAGTGAATTAGGACAGGGGCATCAGCCCCAGCATTTT. This sequence encodes CASSELGQGHQPQHF.

This chain joins TRBV4-1 and TRBJ2-3, with TRBD2 matching 9 bases. The J segment lost 0 bases and the V segment lost 7 bases, leaving 5 bases of the junction unmatched. The CDR3 has 15 amino acids. Germline V CDR1 and CDR2: MGHRA, YSYEKL. The CDR3 bases are TGCGCCAGCACGCTTAGCGGGGGTAGCACAGATACGCAGTATTTT. This gives the protein CASTLSGGSTDTQYF.

The chain joins TRBV7-8 to TRBJ1-1; unclear D gene. Trimming removed 3 bases from V and 1 base from J, with 12 bases in between. Germline-derived CDR1 and CDR2 are SGHVS and FQNEAQ. The CDR3 extends over 15 amino acids. This CDR3 is CASSFREGGNTEAFF. The CDR3 DNA reads as TGTGCCAGCAGCTTTAGGGAGGGAGGGAACACTGAAGCTTTCTTT.

The table lists this clone with a few counts. The CDR3 reads CASSGDRVFFNGYTF. CDR3 DNA sequence: TGTGCCAGCAGTGGCGACAGGGTGTTTTTCAATGGCTACACCTTC. This chain links TRBV6-2 or TRBV6-3 with TRBJ1-2; 7 bases align to TRBD1. CDR1 MNHEY and CDR2 SVGEGT come from the germline V gene. V lost 5 bases to trimming and J lost 6 bases; unmatched junction nucleotides: 12. The CDR3 has 15 residues.

This chain links TRBV2 with TRBJ1-6; TRBD1 matches 7 bases. CDR3 length equals 18 residues. Trimming at V came to 7 bases and at J to 0 bases, leaving 12 bases not matched to a gene. In germline, CDR1 is SNHLY, CDR2 FYNNEI. The DNA of the CDR3 is TGTGCCAGCATCCCCGGGACAGAGGCTTACTCCTATAATTCACCCCTCCACTTT. Translating gives CASIPGTEAYSYNSPLHF.